This T cell receptor beta chain was identified during a study of T cells in Graves' hyperthyroidism and ophthalmopathy. Regarding the study as a whole: In the analysis, a 13 V-J model separated ophthalmopathy from stable hyperthyroidism. The model foresaw ophthalmopathy a median 6.5 months prior to onset.

The sample holds many counts of this clonotype. Antigen unknown. Authors of the study amplified TCR beta CDR3 regions from RNA transcripts. Researchers ran a first-round RT-PCR on the TCR CDR3 using the HTBI primer set. One entry per CDR3 protein, called by TCRdb with MiXCR from the multiplex PCR reads. The sample gives roughly 200,000 distinct CDR3 sequences, about 15% of which show up once; 53% is in the top ten. Germline CDR1 and CDR2: SGHRS and YFSETQ. V gave up 2 bases and J gave up 7 bases, with 10 bases separating them. This CDR3 is 13 amino acids long. This TCR came from a woman in her forties or fifties with Graves' hyperthyroidism. The sample comprised blood. The chain couples TRBV5-1 to TRBJ1-5, with no clear D. CDR3 sequence reads: CASSFYEGQPQHF. The CDR3 bases are TGCGCCAGCAGCTTCTATGAGGGACAGCCCCAGCATTTT.